These 9 T cell receptor beta chains were all obtained from the same sample, sequenced in a study of T-cell reconstitution after alpha-beta-depleted transplantation in children. For TCRbeta, the library was prepared with unique molecular identifiers. TCRdb used MiXCR to reprocess the PCR reads, holding one entry per CDR3 protein. The sample lists a few hundred thousand distinct CDR3 sequences, more than 20% occurring once. This specimen consisted of PBMCs, obtained before TCRalphabeta/CD19-depleted stem cell transplant. These receptors originate from a boy less than two years old with Wiskott-Aldrich syndrome, due to receive a stem cell transplant.

The chain couples TRBV6-5 to TRBJ1-1; possibly TRBD1 for D (5 bases). Between the trimmed V and J ends, which lost 2 bases and 0 bases, there was a span of 10 bases. The CDR3 spans 15 residues. Germline loops: CDR1 MNHEY, CDR2 SVGAGI. The CDR3 reads CASSYQGVLNTEAFF. Here the CDR3 DNA reads TGTGCCAGCAGTTACCAAGGGGTTTTGAACACTGAAGCTTTCTTT.

The rearrangement uses TRBV5-1 and TRBJ2-4; D not resolved. Trimming shortened V by 7 bases and J by 6 bases, and 2 bases separated the two germline ends. From germline, CDR1 is SGHRS and CDR2 YFSETQ. The CDR3 length is 9 residues. The CDR3 region has the DNA TGCGCCAGCGCAAACATTCAGTACTTC. Its protein is CASANIQYF.

This clonotype occurred a few times. The chain's CDR3 is CASNRVGADTQYF. The DNA for the CDR3 is TGTGCCAGCAATCGTGTTGGGGCAGATACGCAGTATTTT. V usage is TRBV12-3 or TRBV12-4 and J usage is TRBJ2-3; no firm D call. This CDR3 is 13 amino acids long. Between the trimmed V and J ends, which lost 7 bases and 4 bases, there was a span of 12 bases.

The chain has TRBV5-1 and TRBJ2-1; 11 nucleotides line up with TRBD2. Germline loops: CDR1 SGHRS, CDR2 YFSETQ. V lost 7 bases and J lost 8; bases outside the gene matches: 5. The CDR3 spans 13 residues. Written as DNA, the CDR3 is TGCGCCAGCCGACGGGGACTAGCGGATGAGCAGTTCTTC. It codes for CASRRGLADEQFF.

Comment on this clonotype: The junction differs from germline at one of its ends, possibly a read error. The chain carries TRBV5-1 and TRBJ2-1; 14 bases fit TRBD2. This CDR3 spans 18 amino acids. Germline CDR1 and CDR2: SGHRS and YFSETQ. CDR3 nucleotides: TGCTCCAGCAGCTTGTGGGGGACTAGCGGGAGTGGGGTCAATGTGCAGTTCTTC. Residues: CSSSLWGTSGSGVNVQFF.

This clonotype was found a few times. The rearrangement uses TRBV4-1 and TRBJ2-1, with 11 bases aligning to TRBD2. V lost 2 bases and J lost 7; bases outside the gene matches: 7. The germline V gene encodes CDR1 MGHRA and CDR2 YSYEKL. This CDR3 spans 16 amino acids. Here the CDR3 DNA reads TGCGCCAGCAGCCAACCAACTAGCGGGAGAAGAAATGAGCAGTTCTTC. Its translation: CASSQPTSGRRNEQFF.

V gene TRBV27 combines with J gene TRBJ2-5, with 7 bases identical to TRBD2. The germline V gene has CDR1 MNHEY and CDR2 SMNVEV (reference sequence). This CDR3 has 15 residues. Trimming removed 5 bases from V and 5 bases from J; junction bases left unmatched: 11. The CDR3 DNA sequence: TGTGCCAGCAGTCAGACTAGCTCCAAAGGGGAGACCCAGTACTTC. This sequence encodes CASSQTSSKGETQYF.

The rearrangement uses TRBV10-2 and TRBJ1-2, with D maybe TRBD1 (5 bases). V lost 7 bases, J lost 3 bases, and 15 bases lay in between. The CDR3 loop spans 14 amino acids. Germline-derived CDR1 and CDR2 are WSHSY and SAAADI. DNA for the CDR3: TGCGCCAGCACCCAAAGTGGGGCTCACTATGGCTACACCTTC. This gives the protein CASTQSGAHYGYTF.

The chain couples TRBV20-1 to TRBJ2-5, with D possibly TRBD2 on 6 matching bases. V was trimmed by 3 bases and J by 4 bases, leaving 21 bases between them. This CDR3 is 16 amino acids long. Germline CDR1 reads DFQATT; CDR2 reads SNEGSKA (reference sequence). The CDR3 nucleotides are TGCAGTGCTAGTCTCGTCATGCGGGGAAAGAGAGAGACCCAGTACTTC. Encoded protein: CSASLVMRGKRETQYF.